The source of this TCR beta chain is a study of sequential checkpoint blockade in melanoma. The CDR3 has 14 amino acids. V gave up 2 bases and J gave up 2 bases, with 10 bases separating them. The germline V gene encodes CDR1 LNHDA and CDR2 SQIVND (reference sequence). Described treatment: randomized to nivolumab then ipilimumab (arm A) or the reverse (arm B). Sorted cells were live CD3+CD8+, lacking CD19 and CD56, from PBMCs. Sequencing was performed with immunoSEQ multiplex PCR; in TCRdb, only in-frame clones are kept and a portion is missing. Of roughly 13,000 clones in the sample, approximately 60% were seen once.

V gene TRBV19 combines with J gene TRBJ2-7; a possible D gene is TRBD1 (6 bases). The clonotype originates from a human donor with melanoma. Here the sequenced sample was CD8+ T cells sorted from blood (inferred from file names), taken from a patient given nivolumab and ipilimumab in sequence. CDR3 amino acids: CASSIRGQAYEQYF. The CDR3 region has the DNA TGTGCCAGTAGTATAAGGGGACAAGCCTACGAGCAGTACTTC.